This T cell receptor beta chain was identified during a study of blood T cells in healthy people across ages. The V end was cut by 0 bases, the J end by 3 bases, with 6 bases between. CDR1 is DFQATT, CDR2 SNEGSKA, per germline (reference sequence). The CDR3 contains 13 residues. For the second PCR, which ran for about 7 to 11 cycles, a sample-barcoded 5' primer and a J-beta primer mix were used. MiXCR, run by TCRdb on the 5' RACE reads, gives a single entry per CDR3 protein. The table has over 750,000 distinct CDR3 sequences, more than 20% seen once. This clonotype was detected only a few times. The same sample was also studied in work on T cells of mothers and their children.

Specimen: blood. The gene calls are TRBV20-1 and TRBJ2-1; D is perhaps TRBD2 (6 bases). This TCR was recovered from a boy aged 5 to 17 in good health. The CDR3 loop reads CSAREGGYNEQFF. DNA for the CDR3: TGCAGTGCTAGAGAGGGGGGCTACAATGAGCAGTTCTTC.